This TCR beta chain came from a study of T cell repertoires in cytomegalovirus infection. The germline V gene encodes CDR1 MDHEN and CDR2 SYDVKM. V was trimmed by 6 bases and J by 0 bases, leaving 12 bases between them. The CDR3 is made up of 16 amino acids. TCRdb independently ran MiXCR on the reads; one entry per CDR3 protein. The sample holds some 400,000 distinct CDR3 sequences; 15% to 20% are singletons and the top ten take 7.5% to 9.5%. The origin of this receptor is a human donor in good health (CMV status not recorded). Some clones in this sample may be carry-over from other donors' samples. The specimen was PBMCs. The chain employs TRBV28 and TRBJ1-6; D perhaps matches TRBD1 (5 bases). For the CDR3, the DNA is TGTGCCAGCAGAAGGACACCGAGCTCCTATAATTCACCCCTCCACTTT. This gives the protein CASRRTPSSYNSPLHF.